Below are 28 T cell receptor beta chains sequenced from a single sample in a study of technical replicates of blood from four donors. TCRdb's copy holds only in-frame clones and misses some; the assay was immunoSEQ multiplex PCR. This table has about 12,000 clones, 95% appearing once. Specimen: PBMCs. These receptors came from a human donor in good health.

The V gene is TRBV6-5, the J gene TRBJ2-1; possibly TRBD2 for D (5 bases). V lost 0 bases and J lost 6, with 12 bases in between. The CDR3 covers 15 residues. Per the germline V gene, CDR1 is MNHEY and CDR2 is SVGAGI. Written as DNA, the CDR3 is TGTGCCAGCAGTTACTCGAAGCTAGAGGGCAATGAGCAGTTCTTC. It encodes CASSYSKLEGNEQFF.

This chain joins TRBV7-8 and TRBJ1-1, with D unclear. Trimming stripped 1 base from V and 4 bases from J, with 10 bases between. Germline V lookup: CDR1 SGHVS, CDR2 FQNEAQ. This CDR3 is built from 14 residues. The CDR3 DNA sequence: TGTGCCAGCAGCTTAGGACACGGGATCACTGAAGCTTTCTTT. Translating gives CASSLGHGITEAFF.

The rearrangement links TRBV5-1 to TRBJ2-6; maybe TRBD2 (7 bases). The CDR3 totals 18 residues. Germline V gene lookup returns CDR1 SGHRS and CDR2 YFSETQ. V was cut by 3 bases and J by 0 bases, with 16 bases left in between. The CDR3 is CASSWGGRLPSGANVLTF. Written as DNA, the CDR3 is TGCGCCAGCAGCTGGGGGGGCCGGCTACCCTCTGGGGCCAACGTCCTGACTTTC.

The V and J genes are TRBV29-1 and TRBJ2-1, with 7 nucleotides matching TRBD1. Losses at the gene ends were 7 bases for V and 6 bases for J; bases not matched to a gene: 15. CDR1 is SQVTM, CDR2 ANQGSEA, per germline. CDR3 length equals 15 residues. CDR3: CSAPEGAGWGNEQFF. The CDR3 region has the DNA TGCAGCGCCCCCGAGGGGGCAGGGTGGGGCAATGAGCAGTTCTTC.

CDR3 region: CASSFQAGGTDTQYF. The CDR3, as DNA: TGTGCCAGCAGCTTCCAAGCGGGAGGGACAGATACGCAGTATTTT. This chain uses TRBV7-2 with TRBJ2-3; 10 bases agree with TRBD2. The V and J ends lost 3 bases and 3 bases, in that order; junction bases with no gene match: 3. The CDR3 has 15 amino acids. The V gene's germline CDR1 is SGHTA and CDR2 FQGNSA.

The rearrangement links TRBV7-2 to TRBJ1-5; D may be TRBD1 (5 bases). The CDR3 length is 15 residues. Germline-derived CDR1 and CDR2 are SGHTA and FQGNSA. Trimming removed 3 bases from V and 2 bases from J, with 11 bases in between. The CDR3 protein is CASSFKGMGNQPQHF. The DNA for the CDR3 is TGTGCCAGCAGCTTTAAGGGGATGGGCAATCAGCCCCAGCATTTT.

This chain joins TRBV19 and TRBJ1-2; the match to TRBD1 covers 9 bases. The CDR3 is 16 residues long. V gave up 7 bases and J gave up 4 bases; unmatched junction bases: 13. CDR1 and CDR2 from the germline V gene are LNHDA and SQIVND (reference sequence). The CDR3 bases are TGTGCCAGTACCCGGGACGGGACAGGGTTATCCTATGGCTACACCTTC. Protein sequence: CASTRDGTGLSYGYTF.

DNA for the CDR3: TGTGCCAGCAGCTTGATGTCAGGGACTCAGAATGAGCAGTTCTTC. Amino acids: CASSLMSGTQNEQFF. The genes are TRBV11-3 and TRBJ2-1; maybe TRBD2 (6 bases). The CDR3 is 15 residues long. V shed 3 bases and J shed 7 bases, with 16 bases lying between them. Germline V gene sequence: CDR1 SGHNT, CDR2 YENEEA.

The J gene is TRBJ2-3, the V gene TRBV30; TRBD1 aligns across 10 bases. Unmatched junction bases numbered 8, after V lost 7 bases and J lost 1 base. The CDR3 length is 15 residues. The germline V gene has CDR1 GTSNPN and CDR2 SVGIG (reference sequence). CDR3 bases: TGTGCCTACAGCACCGGGACAGGGGGCACAGATACGCAGTATTTT. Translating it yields CAYSTGTGGTDTQYF.

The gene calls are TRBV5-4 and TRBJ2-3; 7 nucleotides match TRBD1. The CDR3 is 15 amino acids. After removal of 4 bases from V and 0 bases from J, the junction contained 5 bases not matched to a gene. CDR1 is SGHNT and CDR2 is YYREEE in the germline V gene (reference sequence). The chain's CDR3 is CASSGGQKSTDTQYF. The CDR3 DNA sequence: TGTGCCAGCAGCGGGGGACAGAAGAGCACAGATACGCAGTATTTT.

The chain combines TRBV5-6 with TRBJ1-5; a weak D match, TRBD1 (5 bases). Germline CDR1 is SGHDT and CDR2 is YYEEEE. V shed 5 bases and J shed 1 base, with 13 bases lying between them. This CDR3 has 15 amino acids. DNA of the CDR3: TGTGCCAGCAGTCGCCGGGGGGAGAGCAATCAGCCCCAGCATTTT. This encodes CASSRRGESNQPQHF.

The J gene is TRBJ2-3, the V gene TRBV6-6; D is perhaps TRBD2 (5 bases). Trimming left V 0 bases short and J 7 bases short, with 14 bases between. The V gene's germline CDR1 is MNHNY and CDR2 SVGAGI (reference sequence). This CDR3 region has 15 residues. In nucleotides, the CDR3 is TGTGCCAGCAGTTACTCGACTCCTAGCAAAAATACGCAGTATTTT. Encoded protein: CASSYSTPSKNTQYF.

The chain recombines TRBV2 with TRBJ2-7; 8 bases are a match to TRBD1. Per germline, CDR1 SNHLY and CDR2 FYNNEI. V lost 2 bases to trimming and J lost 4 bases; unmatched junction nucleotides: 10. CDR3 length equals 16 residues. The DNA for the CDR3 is TGTGCCAGCAGTGAAAGGGCGGACAGGGTTTCATACGAGCAGTACTTC. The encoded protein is CASSERADRVSYEQYF.

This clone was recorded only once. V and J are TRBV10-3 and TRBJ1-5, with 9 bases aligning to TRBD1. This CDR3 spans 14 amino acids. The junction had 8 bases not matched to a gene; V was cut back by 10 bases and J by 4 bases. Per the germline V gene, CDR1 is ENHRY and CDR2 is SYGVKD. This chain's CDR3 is CATKTGGGNQPQHF. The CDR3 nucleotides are TGTGCCACTAAAACAGGGGGCGGAAATCAGCCCCAGCATTTT.

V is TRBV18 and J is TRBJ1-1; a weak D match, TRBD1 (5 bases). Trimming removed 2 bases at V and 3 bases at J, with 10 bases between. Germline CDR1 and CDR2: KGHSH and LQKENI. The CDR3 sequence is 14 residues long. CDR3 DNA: TGTGCCAGCTCACCAAGGGGTATGGACACTGAAGCTTTCTTT. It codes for CASSPRGMDTEAFF.

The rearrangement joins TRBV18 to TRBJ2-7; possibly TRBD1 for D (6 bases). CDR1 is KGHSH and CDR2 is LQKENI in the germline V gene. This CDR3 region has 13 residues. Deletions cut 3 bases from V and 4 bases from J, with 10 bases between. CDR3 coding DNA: TGTGCCAGCTCACCGCCCACAGGGTACGAGCAGTACTTC. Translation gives CASSPPTGYEQYF.

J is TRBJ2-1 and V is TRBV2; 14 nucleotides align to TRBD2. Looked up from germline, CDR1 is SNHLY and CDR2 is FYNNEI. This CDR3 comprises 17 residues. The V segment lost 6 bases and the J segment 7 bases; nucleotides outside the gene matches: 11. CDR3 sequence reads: CASSPGLAGGGTNEQFF. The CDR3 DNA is TGTGCCAGCAGCCCCGGACTAGCGGGAGGCGGTACAAATGAGCAGTTCTTC.

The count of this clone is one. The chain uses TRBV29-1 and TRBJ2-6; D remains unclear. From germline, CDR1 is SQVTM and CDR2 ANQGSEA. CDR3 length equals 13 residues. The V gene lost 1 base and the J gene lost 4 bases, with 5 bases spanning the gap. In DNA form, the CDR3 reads TGCAGCGTTGAAGGCGAAGGGGCCAACGTCCTGACTTTC. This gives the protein CSVEGEGANVLTF.

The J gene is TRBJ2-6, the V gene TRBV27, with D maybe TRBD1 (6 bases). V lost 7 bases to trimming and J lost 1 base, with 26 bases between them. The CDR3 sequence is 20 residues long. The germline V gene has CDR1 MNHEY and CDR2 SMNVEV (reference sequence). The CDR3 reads CASTFSIHDSGQSGANVLTF. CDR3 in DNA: TGTGCCAGCACCTTCTCAATCCACGATTCAGGACAGTCTGGGGCCAACGTCCTGACTTTC.

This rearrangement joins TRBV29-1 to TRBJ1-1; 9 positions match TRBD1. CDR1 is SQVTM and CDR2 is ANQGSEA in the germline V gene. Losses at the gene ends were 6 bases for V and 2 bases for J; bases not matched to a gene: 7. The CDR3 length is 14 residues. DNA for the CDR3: TGCAGCGTGGACAGGGGCACCGTAAACACTGAAGCTTTCTTT. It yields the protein CSVDRGTVNTEAFF.

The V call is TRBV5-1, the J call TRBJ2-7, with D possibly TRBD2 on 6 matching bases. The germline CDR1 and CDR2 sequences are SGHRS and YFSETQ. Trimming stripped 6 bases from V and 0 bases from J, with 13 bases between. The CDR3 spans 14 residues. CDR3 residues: CASTTGGSSYEQYF. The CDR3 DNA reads TGCGCCAGCACGACTGGGGGGAGCTCCTACGAGCAGTACTTC.

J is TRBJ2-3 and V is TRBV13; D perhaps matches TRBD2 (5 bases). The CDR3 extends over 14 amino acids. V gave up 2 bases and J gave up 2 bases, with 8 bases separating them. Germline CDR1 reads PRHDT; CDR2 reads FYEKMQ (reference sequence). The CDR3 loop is CASSLRRPTDTQYF. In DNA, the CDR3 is TGTGCCAGCAGCTTACGGAGGCCCACAGATACGCAGTATTTT.

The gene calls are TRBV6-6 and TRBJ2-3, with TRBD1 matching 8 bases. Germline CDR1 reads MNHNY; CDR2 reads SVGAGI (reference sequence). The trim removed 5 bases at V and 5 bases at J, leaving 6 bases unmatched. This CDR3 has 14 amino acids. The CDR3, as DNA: TGTGCCAGCAGTCCGACAGGGGTTCAAGATACGCAGTATTTT. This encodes CASSPTGVQDTQYF.

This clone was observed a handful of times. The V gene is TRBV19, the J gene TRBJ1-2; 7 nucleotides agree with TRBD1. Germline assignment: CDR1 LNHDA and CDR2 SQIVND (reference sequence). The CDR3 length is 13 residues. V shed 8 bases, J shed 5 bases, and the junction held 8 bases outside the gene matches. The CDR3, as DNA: TGTGCCAGTCGAGACAGGGAGACTTATGGCTACACCTTC. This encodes CASRDRETYGYTF.

The CDR3 nucleotides read TGTGCCAGCAGCTTAGGCGGGAGGGCCTACAATGAGCAGTTCTTC. Its protein product is CASSLGGRAYNEQFF. The J gene is TRBJ2-1, the V gene TRBV7-9; 9 bases align to TRBD2. The CDR3 covers 15 residues. V gave up 1 base and J gave up 2 bases; unmatched junction bases: 0. CDR1 SEHNR and CDR2 FQNEAQ come from the germline V gene (reference sequence).

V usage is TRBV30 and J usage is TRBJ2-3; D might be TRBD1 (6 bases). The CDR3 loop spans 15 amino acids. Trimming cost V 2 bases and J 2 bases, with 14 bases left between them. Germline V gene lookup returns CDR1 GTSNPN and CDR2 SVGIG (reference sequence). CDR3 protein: CAWSKDRPFTDTQYF. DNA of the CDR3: TGTGCCTGGAGTAAGGACAGACCCTTCACAGATACGCAGTATTTT.

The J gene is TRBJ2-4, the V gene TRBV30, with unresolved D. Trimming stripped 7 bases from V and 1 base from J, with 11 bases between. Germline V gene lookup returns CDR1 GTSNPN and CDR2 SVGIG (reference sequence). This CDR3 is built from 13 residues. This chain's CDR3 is CAFSPGAKNIQYF. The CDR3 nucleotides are TGTGCCTTTTCCCCCGGGGCCAAAAACATTCAGTACTTC.

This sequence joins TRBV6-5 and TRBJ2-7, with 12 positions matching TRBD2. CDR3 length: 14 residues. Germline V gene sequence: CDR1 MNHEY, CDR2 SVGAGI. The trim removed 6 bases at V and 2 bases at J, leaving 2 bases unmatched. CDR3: CASRRLAGAYEQYF. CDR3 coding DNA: TGTGCCAGCAGAAGACTAGCGGGAGCCTACGAGCAGTACTTC.